These T cell receptor beta chains were read from a single sample in a study of T cells after yellow fever vaccination. One entry per CDR3 protein results from TCRdb running MiXCR on the 5' RACE reads. The sample has under 250,000 distinct CDR3 sequences; 3% to 4% are singletons. Specimen: CD4+ T cells sorted from PBMCs, collected 10 days after the yellow fever booster vaccination. The receptors stem from a man aged 18 to 30 who received the YFV17D yellow fever vaccine. Each CDR3 is given with its conserved first and last residue. Expanded clones get a size class; other rows say once, few or many, or leave the size out.

TRBV19 - CASRDPAGEAFF
TRBV4-2 - CASSQPRQGASPLHF
TRBV5-1 many CASSQDSMNTEAFF
TRBV20-1 many CSARTEGNTIYF
TRBV5-1 few CASSSVQGVVGYTF
TRBV7-2 - CASSLPNSGTGGESRTYNEQFF
TRBV10-1 few CASSDLYEQYF
TRBV2 - CASSVIAGRQETQYF
TRBV5-1 many CASSLEGDETQYF
TRBV6-6 many CASSSNPTSGGGRSKNIQYF
TRBV4-2 few CASSQDRDGGKLFF
TRBV20-1 many CSAGTGVTTGELFF
TRBV18 few CASSPYVAENTEAFF
TRBV5-1 many CASSLGVFETQYF
TRBV7-2 many CASRRMGSPLHF
TRBV20-1 few CSARDRLQETQYF
TRBV9 - CASSVGLAGGHYNEQFF
TRBV12-3/TRBV12-4 - CASSPERRDRGEKLFF
TRBV12-3/TRBV12-4 few CASAGDRAGNTIYF
TRBV20-1 many CSARDGGRGETQYF
TRBV5-1 many CASSFRGIEETQYF
TRBV7-2 - CASSSEGNTEAFF
TRBV6-6 many CASSPGTGTYGYTF
TRBV12-5 many CASGLVSRGLRVGNQPQHF
TRBV7-2 many CASSPPAAYNEQFF
TRBV6-5 few CASSYSPGARGYGYTF
TRBV5-1 many CASSELQGSGANVLTF
TRBV7-2 many CASSLVGAGSYEQYF
TRBV2 many CASSGNPGFQETQYF
TRBV20-1 many CSAGNSGGVTDTQYF
TRBV5-5 many CASSWAGAGNTEAFF
TRBV3-1 few CASSQGVLVYQPQHF
TRBV7-9 many CASSLRGARGTDTQYF
TRBV5-5 few CASSLRAWGYTF
TRBV3-1 few CASSQARDQPQHF
TRBV12-3/TRBV12-4 many CASSLGMGISTDTQYF
TRBV10-3 many CAISDEEGQPQHF
TRBV24-1 few CATSDFRRGAGTDTQYF
TRBV7-2 many CASTRESNYGYTF
TRBV6-2/TRBV6-3 few CASTIRGGVGTEAFF
TRBV20-1 few CSARRGTGGAHDYPTDTQYF
TRBV5-1 many CASSWGLGRGKPDTQYF